These 5 T cell receptor beta chains were all obtained from the same sample, sequenced in a study of T cell repertoires in cytomegalovirus infection (dated by TCRdb to between 2017 and 2020). The antigens these receptors bind are not known. The instrument was an Illumina HiSeq 1500. TCRdb handled the public reads itself, with Q25 trimming in fastp and clone calling in MiXCR, and kept productive beta chains. When rows share a CDR3 protein, they turn into one entry using the most common DNA and genes. This sample lists 700,000 to 850,000 distinct CDR3 sequences; 30% to 35% were detected once. The ten largest clones add up to 9.5% to 15% of the sample. The sample's treatment or condition, from its label and the paper: in vitro stimulation with specific CMV peptide epitopes to enrich CMV-specific T cells. The material was cultured CD8+ T cells from PBMCs, obtained from culture after CMV antigen stimulation. The source is a human donor in good health (CMV status not recorded). Some clones in this sample may be carry-over from other donors' samples.

This clonotype was picked up a small number of times. The J gene is TRBJ2-7, the V gene TRBV6-1; no clear D. Germline loops: CDR1 MNHNS, CDR2 SASEGT. Between the trimmed V and J ends, which lost 0 bases and 3 bases, there was a span of 9 bases. The CDR3 covers 14 residues. Here the CDR3 reads CASSEATVHYEQYF. In DNA, the CDR3 is TGTGCCAGCAGTGAAGCGACGGTACACTACGAGCAGTACTTC.

This clonotype was counted between two and nine times. The chain has TRBV2 and TRBJ1-1; no firm D call. V dropped 2 bases and J dropped 0 bases, with 10 bases sitting between them. CDR3 size: 15 residues. The germline V gene encodes CDR1 SNHLY and CDR2 FYNNEI. The CDR3 reads CASSENQFMNTEAFF. The DNA for the CDR3 is TGTGCCAGCAGTGAAAACCAGTTTATGAACACTGAAGCTTTCTTT.

This clonotype has ten or more counts. The J gene is TRBJ1-2, the V gene TRBV7-9; D is uncertain. V lost 1 base to trimming and J lost 4 bases, with 7 bases between them. Germline CDR1 is SEHNR and CDR2 is FQNEAQ (reference sequence). CDR3 length: 13 residues. The DNA for the CDR3 is TGTGCCAGCAGCTTAGACGGCAGCTATGGCTACACCTTC. Translation: CASSLDGSYGYTF.

This clonotype has ten or more counts. This chain links TRBV7-2 with TRBJ2-3; D is possibly TRBD2 (5 bases). Trimming shortened V by 5 bases and J by 5 bases, and 14 bases separated the two germline ends. The germline gives CDR1 SGHTA, CDR2 FQGNSA. The CDR3 spans 14 residues. For the CDR3, the DNA is TGTGCCAGCAGCCCCTTAGCGTTTCGAGATACGCAGTATTTT. Translating gives CASSPLAFRDTQYF.

The table lists this clonotype with a few counts. The rearrangement joins TRBV6-2 or TRBV6-3 to TRBJ1-2, with D possibly being TRBD1 (5 bases). V lost 7 bases, J lost 2 bases, and 8 bases lay in between. Germline V gives CDR1 MNHEY, CDR2 SVGEGT. The CDR3 extends over 12 amino acids. CDR3 DNA sequence: TGTGCCAGCACGGCAGGGAACTATGGCTACACCTTC. Translating it yields CASTAGNYGYTF.